This T cell receptor (beta chain) was sequenced during a study of long-term antiretroviral therapy in people with HIV. Study findings and constraints: Even long-term ART left TRB diversity below transplant donor controls, despite gains. The repertoire was dominated at all time points by clones expanded before ART.

With survey level as its setting, the immunoSEQ assay was v3.0. Data came from immunoSEQ multiplex PCR; TCRdb stores just in-frame clones and leaves some out. The sample has about 25,000 clones, less than 80% seen once. This clone was found a few times. Its antigen is unknown. The clonotype was recovered from a middle-aged woman with HIV. Sequencing used unsorted PBMCs, obtained 1.1 years before starting antiretroviral therapy.

CDR3 sequence (DNA): TGTGCGGCTGGGGGGACGGTGAATAATGAGCAGTTCTTC. Protein product: CAAGGTVNNEQFF. The rearrangement links TRBV10-3 to TRBJ2-1, with D perhaps matching TRBD2 (6 bases). Germline V CDR1 and CDR2: ENHRY, SYGVKD. This CDR3 comprises 13 residues.